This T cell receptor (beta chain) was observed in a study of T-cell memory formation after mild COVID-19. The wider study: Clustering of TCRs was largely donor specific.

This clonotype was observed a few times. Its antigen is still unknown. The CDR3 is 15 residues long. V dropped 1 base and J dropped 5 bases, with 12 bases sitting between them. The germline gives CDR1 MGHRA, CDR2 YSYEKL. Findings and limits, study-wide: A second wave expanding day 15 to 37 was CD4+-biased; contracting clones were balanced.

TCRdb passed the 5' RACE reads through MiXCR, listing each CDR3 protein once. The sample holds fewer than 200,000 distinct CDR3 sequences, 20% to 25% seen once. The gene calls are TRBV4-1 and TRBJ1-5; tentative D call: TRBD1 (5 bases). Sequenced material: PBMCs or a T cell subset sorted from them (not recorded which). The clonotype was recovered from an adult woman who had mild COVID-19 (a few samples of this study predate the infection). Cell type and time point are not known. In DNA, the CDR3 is TGCGCCAGCAGCCAAGCCGGAAGGGGAGATCAGCCCCAGCATTTT. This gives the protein CASSQAGRGDQPQHF.